These T cell receptor beta chains were read from a single sample in a study of memory CD8 T cells in hepatitis C reinfection. The data were produced by immunoSEQ multiplex PCR, yet TCRdb's version contains in-frame clones alone and is incomplete. The sample consists of about 46,000 clones, roughly nine tenths of them appearing once. The sequenced sample consisted of naive CD8+ T cells sorted from blood. These receptors all come from a young man with hepatitis C virus infection. Each CDR3 is given with its conserved first and last residue. Fields, in order: V gene, D gene, clone size, J gene, CDR3 protein, CDR3 DNA. A D gene is named only where the DNA matches it firmly. Size tells how often a clone was seen (once, few, many) or the class of an expanded clone, and some rows leave it out.

TRBV19	-	-	TRBJ2-5	CATPAQYF	TGTGCCACCCCCGCCCAGTACTTC
TRBV27	-	-	TRBJ2-1	CASSPLAHNGQFF	TGTGCCAGCAGCCCTCTAGCGCACAATGGGCAGTTCTTC
TRBV6-5	-	-	TRBJ2-2	CASSYRGNTGELFF	TGTGCCAGCAGTTACAGGGGGAACACCGGGGAGCTGTTTTTT
TRBV9	-	-	TRBJ1-4	CASSVAGGYEKLFF	TGTGCCAGCAGCGTAGCCGGGGGATATGAAAAACTGTTTTTT
TRBV5-1	TRBD2	-	TRBJ2-7	CASSLNLAGSISYEQYF	TGCGCCAGCAGCTTGAACCTAGCGGGGTCGATCTCCTACGAGCAGTACTTC
TRBV9	TRBD1	-	TRBJ2-2	CASSVVPTGELGGELFF	TGTGCCAGCAGCGTAGTTCCGACAGGGGAATTGGGCGGGGAGCTGTTTTTT
TRBV28	TRBD2	once	TRBJ2-7	CASSSPRRAGPIYEQYF	TGTGCCAGCAGTTCCCCCCGCCGAGCGGGACCAATCTACGAGCAGTACTTC
TRBV6-5	TRBD1	-	TRBJ2-1	CASSRGNEQFF	TGTGCCAGCAGCAGGGGGAATGAGCAGTTCTTC
TRBV29-1	-	-	TRBJ2-1	CSAHRVSYNEQFF	TGCAGCGCGCACAGGGTCTCCTACAATGAGCAGTTCTTC
TRBV7-9	-	-	TRBJ1-1	CASSLGRQMNTEAFF	TGTGCCAGCAGCTTAGGCAGACAGATGAACACTGAAGCTTTCTTT
TRBV9	TRBD2	once	TRBJ2-5	CASSVGTSGITQYF	TGTGCCAGCAGCGTCGGGACTAGCGGGATAACACAGTACTTC
TRBV28	TRBD2	-	TRBJ2-7	CASRAGTSAFYEQYF	TGTGCCAGCAGAGCCGGGACTAGCGCGTTCTACGAGCAGTACTTC
TRBV19	TRBD1	once	TRBJ1-1	CASSIGAGGITEAFF	TGTGCCAGTAGTATAGGGGCAGGGGGCATAACTGAAGCTTTCTTT
TRBV10-1	TRBD1	-	TRBJ2-1	CASSESRQGAYNEQFF	TGCGCCAGCAGTGAGTCTAGACAGGGCGCCTACAATGAGCAGTTCTTC
TRBV9	TRBD1	-	TRBJ1-3	CASSVGTGVRGNTIYF	TGTGCCAGCAGCGTAGGGACAGGGGTGCGAGGAAACACCATATATTTT
TRBV29-1	-	-	TRBJ2-6	CSVEGGAGANVLTF	TGCAGCGTTGAAGGGGGAGCTGGGGCCAACGTCCTGACTTTC
TRBV2	TRBD1	-	TRBJ1-5	CASSDPSDRGANSNQPQHF	TGTGCCAGCAGTGACCCATCGGACAGGGGCGCTAATAGCAATCAGCCCCAGCATTTT
TRBV7-7	TRBD1	few	TRBJ2-5	CASSPDRGETQYF	TGTGCTAGCAGTCCCGACAGGGGAGAGACCCAGTACTTC
TRBV7-8	-	once	TRBJ2-5	CASSLQEEETQYF	TGTGCCAGCAGCCTCCAGGAGGAAGAGACCCAGTACTTC
TRBV4-1	-	-	TRBJ2-6	CASSQGGSGANVLTF	TGCGCCAGCAGCCAAGGCGGGTCTGGGGCCAACGTCCTGACTTTC
TRBV9	TRBD2	-	TRBJ2-2	CASSVEAGGSTGELFF	TGTGCCAGCAGCGTAGAGGCGGGGGGGTCCACCGGGGAGCTGTTTTTT
TRBV29-1	-	once	TRBJ1-1	CSVEVQGTEAFF	TGCAGCGTTGAAGTACAGGGAACTGAAGCTTTCTTT
TRBV5-1	TRBD2	once	TRBJ2-3	CASSPGLAGGTDTQYF	TGCGCCAGCAGCCCGGGACTAGCGGGGGGAACAGATACGCAGTATTTT
TRBV5-4	-	-	TRBJ2-7	CASSLNTAYEQYF	TGTGCCAGCAGCTTGAACACAGCCTACGAGCAGTACTTC
TRBV5-5	TRBD1	-	TRBJ2-7	CASSSTGDEQYF	TGTGCCAGCAGCTCGACAGGGGACGAGCAGTACTTC
TRBV9	TRBD1	-	TRBJ1-3	CASSVGTGSGNTIYF	TGTGCCAGCAGCGTAGGGACAGGCTCTGGAAACACCATATATTTT
TRBV11-2	TRBD1	once	TRBJ2-5	CASSLTGGKETQYF	TGTGCCAGCAGCTTGACAGGGGGAAAAGAGACCCAGTACTTC
TRBV28	TRBD2	-	TRBJ2-7	CASSSGTSGRAYEQYF	TGTGCCAGCAGCTCCGGGACTAGCGGGAGGGCCTACGAGCAGTACTTC
TRBV4-1	-	-	TRBJ2-2	CASSPQFGGDTGELFF	TGCGCCAGCAGCCCCCAGTTCGGAGGCGACACCGGGGAGCTGTTTTTT
TRBV30	-	-	TRBJ2-3	CAWSSQITDTQYF	TGTGCCTGGAGTTCACAAATCACAGATACGCAGTATTTT
TRBV4-1	TRBD1	-	TRBJ2-1	CASSQVPAGGIYNEQFF	TGCGCCAGCAGCCAAGTCCCAGCAGGGGGCATCTACAATGAGCAGTTCTTC